The 29 T cell receptor beta chains reported below all come from one sample, sequenced in a study of cytomegalovirus exposure and HLA in healthy donors. Amplification used 60 Vbeta primers and 13 Jbeta primers. Clones were sequenced by immunoSEQ multiplex PCR, and TCRdb holds only the in-frame ones, with some missing. The sample includes approximately 110,000 clones, about three quarters of them seen just once. The sequencing sample was made of PBMCs. The source of these receptors is a middle-aged woman in good health and CMV-seropositive.

V gene TRBV7-9 combines with J gene TRBJ2-1, with D perhaps matching TRBD2 (5 bases). The CDR3 runs to 14 residues. Between the trimmed V and J ends, which lost 0 bases and 8 bases, there was a span of 11 bases. Germline lookup yields CDR1 SEHNR and CDR2 FQNEAQ (reference sequence). CDR3 residues: CASSLAWLADEQFF. The CDR3 DNA is TGTGCCAGCAGCTTAGCGTGGCTAGCTGATGAGCAGTTCTTC.

Concerning this clone: This CDR3 is also generated by other DNA sequences in the sample. The chain employs TRBV6-5 and TRBJ2-1, with TRBD1 identical over 9 bases. The CDR3 consists of 15 residues. V was pared by 0 bases and J by 5 bases, with 2 bases of the junction left unmatched. The germline CDR1 and CDR2 sequences are MNHEY and SVGAGI. CDR3 nucleotides: TGTGCCAGCAGTTACTCGGGACAGGGAAACAATGAGCAGTTCTTC. Its protein is CASSYSGQGNNEQFF.

The chain employs TRBV7-2 and TRBJ1-1; weak D call: TRBD1 (5 bases). V lost 3 bases and J lost 11, with 16 bases in between. This CDR3 comprises 13 residues. Germline lookup yields CDR1 SGHTA and CDR2 FQGNSA. CDR3 residues: CASSFRVGHDAFF. The CDR3 DNA is TGTGCCAGCAGCTTTAGGGTCGGACACGACGCTTTCTTT.

This CDR3 reads CASNQQGGGQPQHF. The CDR3 bases are TGTGCCAGCAACCAACAGGGAGGGGGTCAGCCCCAGCATTTT. This chain uses TRBV2 with TRBJ1-5, with D possibly being TRBD1 (6 bases). CDR3 length equals 14 residues. Deletions cut 7 bases from V and 6 bases from J, with 16 bases between. The germline V gene has CDR1 SNHLY and CDR2 FYNNEI.

This chain uses TRBV6-1 with TRBJ1-1; 8 bases align to TRBD1. CDR1 MNHNS and CDR2 SASEGT come from the germline V gene. The CDR3 runs to 16 residues. V was pared by 2 bases and J by 3 bases, with 8 bases of the junction left unmatched. CDR3 sequence reads: CASSEIPAGGYTEAFF. The DNA of the CDR3 is TGTGCCAGCAGTGAAATCCCCGCAGGGGGCTACACTGAAGCTTTCTTT.

This clone was found once. The V gene is TRBV7-6, the J gene TRBJ1-1; 10 nucleotides agree with TRBD1. Trimming removed 1 base from V and 1 base from J; junction bases left unmatched: 0. Germline V gives CDR1 SGHVS, CDR2 FNYEAQ. The CDR3 length is 15 residues. CDR3 in amino acids: CASSLGTGGNTEAFF. CDR3 DNA sequence: TGTGCCAGCAGCTTAGGGACAGGGGGGAACACTGAAGCTTTCTTT.

The chain employs TRBV7-2 and TRBJ1-2; possibly TRBD1 for D (6 bases). Germline CDR1 reads SGHTA; CDR2 reads FQGNSA. V shed 1 base and J shed 5 bases, with 14 bases lying between them. The CDR3 consists of 15 residues. The CDR3 nucleotides read TGTGCCAGCAGCTTAGGGCTCAGGGGTGGATATGGCTACACCTTC. Its protein product is CASSLGLRGGYGYTF.

The chain joins TRBV2 to TRBJ1-2; 10 bases map to TRBD1. After removal of 4 bases from V and 8 bases from J, the junction contained 4 bases not matched to a gene. Germline V gene lookup returns CDR1 SNHLY and CDR2 FYNNEI. The CDR3 contains 13 residues. CDR3 coding DNA: TGTGCCAGCAGTGGCGGACAGGGGGGAGGCTACACCTTC. It yields the protein CASSGGQGGGYTF.

The CDR3 region is CATSRALTGQGNQPQHF. The CDR3 DNA sequence: TGTGCCACCAGCAGAGCCCTGACAGGGCAGGGCAATCAGCCCCAGCATTTT. The chain employs TRBV15 and TRBJ1-5; 7 bases agree with TRBD1. The junction had 8 bases not matched to a gene; V was cut back by 1 base and J by 2 bases. The CDR3 runs to 17 residues. Germline CDR1 LNHNV, CDR2 YYDKDF (reference sequence).

The rearrangement joins TRBV7-3 to TRBJ1-6; possibly TRBD1 for D (5 bases). CDR3 size: 15 residues. Per the germline V gene, CDR1 is SGHTA and CDR2 is FQGTGA. V was shortened by 6 bases and J by 1 base, with 10 bases between the two germline ends. CDR3 DNA: TGTGCCAGCAGTACGGGGGGGTCCTATAATTCACCCCTCCACTTT. It yields the protein CASSTGGSYNSPLHF.

The chain employs TRBV5-1 and TRBJ1-1; D possibly corresponds to TRBD1 (5 bases). Trimming cost V 5 bases and J 2 bases, with 13 bases left between them. This CDR3 has 14 residues. The germline V gene encodes CDR1 SGHRS and CDR2 YFSETQ. The CDR3 loop reads CASSLAGQNTEAFF. DNA for the CDR3: TGCGCCAGCAGTCTTGCAGGACAAAACACTGAAGCTTTCTTT.

This clone has only a few counts. The chain is built from TRBV2 and TRBJ1-4; 7 positions match TRBD1. The ends lost 7 bases at V and 6 bases at J; junction bases unmatched: 8. Germline CDR1 and CDR2: SNHLY and FYNNEI. The CDR3 spans 14 residues. This CDR3 reads CASTRQGSHEKLFF. The CDR3 region has the DNA TGTGCCAGCACCCGACAGGGCTCACATGAAAAACTGTTTTTT.

This sequence joins TRBV7-8 and TRBJ2-5; tentative D call: TRBD2 (7 bases). CDR3 length equals 16 residues. Germline values: CDR1 SGHVS, CDR2 FQNEAQ. V lost 3 bases and J lost 2, with 16 bases in between. CDR3 residues: CASSLSRGGQQETQYF. CDR3 bases: TGTGCCAGCAGCTTGTCGCGCGGGGGCCAACAAGAGACCCAGTACTTC.

With regard to this clone: Sequence at one end of the junction differs from germline and may be a read error. V and J are TRBV7-7 and TRBJ2-5; possible D gene TRBD2, 5 bases. CDR3 length: 13 amino acids. CDR1 is SSHAT, CDR2 FNYEAQ, per germline (reference sequence). The CDR3 loop is CASSLDGGETQYF. The CDR3 nucleotides read TGTGCTAGCAGCTTAGATGGAGGAGAGACCCAGTACTTC.

The J gene is TRBJ1-2, the V gene TRBV11-3; D uncertain. CDR3 length equals 13 residues. The V and J ends lost 0 bases and 5 bases respectively, with 7 bases between them. Germline loops: CDR1 SGHNT, CDR2 YENEEA. The DNA for the CDR3 is TGTGCCAGCAGCTTAGAGGGAGGGTATGGCTACACCTTC. Protein: CASSLEGGYGYTF.

The genes are TRBV2 and TRBJ2-2; 7 positions match TRBD1. V shed 6 bases and J 0 bases; nucleotides not matched to a gene: 4. There are 15 residues in the CDR3. Germline-derived CDR1 and CDR2 are SNHLY and FYNNEI. CDR3 region: CASRAGTANTGELFF. CDR3 nucleotides: TGTGCCAGCAGAGCCGGGACAGCGAACACCGGGGAGCTGTTTTTT.

The chain links TRBV7-9 to TRBJ2-5, with 7 bases aligning to TRBD2. From germline, CDR1 is SEHNR and CDR2 FQNEAQ (reference sequence). Trimming cost V 4 bases and J 5 bases; bases outside gene matches: 16. The CDR3 covers 17 residues. The CDR3 nucleotides read TGTGCCAGCAGCTCGGAACCCGCTAGCGGCTCTAGGGAGACCCAGTACTTC. As protein: CASSSEPASGSRETQYF.

The chain joins TRBV6-5 to TRBJ1-2; no reliable D call. Germline assignment: CDR1 MNHEY and CDR2 SVGAGI. This CDR3 region has 14 residues. The V and J ends lost 0 bases and 4 bases respectively, with 9 bases between them. CDR3 in DNA: TGTGCCAGCAGTTACTCGAGCAGGCCCTATGGCTACACCTTC. Amino acids: CASSYSSRPYGYTF.

V usage is TRBV4-3 and J usage is TRBJ1-1; D not resolved. The CDR3 extends over 15 amino acids. The germline gives CDR1 LGHNA, CDR2 YSLEER. Trimming took off 0 bases at V and 0 bases at J, with 8 bases between the two ends. Written as DNA, the CDR3 is TGCGCCAGCAGCCAAGAGCGTTACTTGAACACTGAAGCTTTCTTT. This sequence encodes CASSQERYLNTEAFF.

The rearrangement links TRBV4-3 to TRBJ2-1; tentatively, D is TRBD2 (6 bases). The CDR3 has 16 residues. Trimming took 0 bases from V and 5 from J, leaving 14 bases between them. CDR1 and CDR2 from the germline V gene are LGHNA and YSLEER. The CDR3 nucleotides read TGCGCCAGCAGCCAAGATCTTGGCGGGGCGGACAATGAGCAGTTCTTC. It encodes CASSQDLGGADNEQFF.

The chain employs TRBV28 and TRBJ2-3, with D uncertain. Trimming cost V 2 bases and J 1 base, with 13 bases left between them. The CDR3 is made up of 16 amino acids. Germline values: CDR1 MDHEN, CDR2 SYDVKM. CDR3 in amino acids: CASSLEGLEGTDTQYF. CDR3 nucleotides: TGTGCCAGCAGTTTAGAAGGTCTCGAGGGCACAGATACGCAGTATTTT.

The chain employs TRBV6-5 and TRBJ2-5; the match to TRBD2 covers 9 bases. V shed 5 bases, J shed 5 bases, and the junction held 9 bases outside the gene matches. Germline V gene lookup returns CDR1 MNHEY and CDR2 SVGAGI. CDR3 length: 15 amino acids. Written as DNA, the CDR3 is TGTGCCAGCAGTACGGGACTAGCCAGTCGGGAGACCCAGTACTTC. Its translation is CASSTGLASRETQYF.

This clone has just a few counts. The chain has TRBV25-1 and TRBJ1-5; D ambiguous. V was clipped by 6 bases and J by 6 bases, with 15 bases between them. The CDR3 totals 14 residues. Germline CDR1 and CDR2: MGHDK and SYGVNS. As DNA, the CDR3 is TGTGCCAGCAGGGGGAGGGAGGGAAGTCAGCCCCAGCATTTT. Its translation is CASRGREGSQPQHF. Drawing the rest from reference TRBV25-1 and TRBJ1-5, the complete variable domain is EADIYQTPRYLVIGTGKKITLECSQTMGHDKMYWYQQDPGMELHLIHYSYGVNSTEKGDLSSESTVSRIRTEHFPLTLESARPSHTSQYLCASRGREGSQPQHFGDGTRLSIL.

The sample holds one count of this clone. V and J are TRBV2 and TRBJ1-3; TRBD1 matches 7 bases. The length of the CDR3 is 14 residues. Trimming cost V 6 bases and J 5 bases; bases outside gene matches: 7. The germline V gene encodes CDR1 SNHLY and CDR2 FYNNEI. CDR3 DNA sequence: TGTGCCAGCAGCGGGAAGGACAGGAGAAACACCATATATTTT. Translating gives CASSGKDRRNTIYF.

Concerning this clone: The same CDR3 arises from other DNA sequences in this sample as well. The chain joins TRBV5-1 to TRBJ1-1; TRBD1 agrees at 7 bases. The CDR3 runs to 13 residues. The germline CDR1 and CDR2 sequences are SGHRS and YFSETQ. V shed 2 bases and J 2 bases; nucleotides not matched to a gene: 0. The CDR3 DNA follows: TGCGCCAGCAGCTTAGGGGGCAACACTGAAGCTTTCTTT. Protein sequence: CASSLGGNTEAFF.

V is TRBV6-6 and J is TRBJ1-2; D may be TRBD1 (6 bases). The germline V gene encodes CDR1 MNHNY and CDR2 SVGAGI (reference sequence). With 6 bases removed from V and 3 bases from J, the gap between germline ends came to 14 bases. The CDR3 contains 14 residues. The CDR3 region is CASSRTGTDYGYTF. The CDR3 DNA is TGTGCCAGCAGCCGAACAGGGACCGACTATGGCTACACCTTC.

Written as DNA, the CDR3 is TGCGCCAGCAGTCAATCGGTGTTTTCCGGAGGACAGGGAATCCCCGGAAACACCATATATTTT. This codes for CASSQSVFSGGQGIPGNTIYF. V is TRBV23-1 and J is TRBJ1-3; 8 bases match TRBD1. TRBV23-1 is labeled an ORF, and its function is uncertain. This CDR3 has 21 amino acids. The V and J ends lost 0 bases and 4 bases, in that order; junction bases with no gene match: 20.

The rearrangement joins TRBV5-6 to TRBJ2-7; TRBD2 matches 8 bases. The CDR3 runs 13 residues. Trimming removed 4 bases from V and 2 bases from J; junction bases left unmatched: 2. Per the germline V gene, CDR1 is SGHDT and CDR2 is YYEEEE. The CDR3 DNA sequence: TGTGCCAGCAGCGGCGGGGGGACCTACGAGCAGTACTTC. Its protein product is CASSGGGTYEQYF.

J is TRBJ2-5 and V is TRBV29-1; D might be TRBD2 (5 bases). Looked up from germline, CDR1 is SQVTM and CDR2 is ANQGSEA. CDR3 length: 12 residues. The V end lost 2 bases, the J end lost 5 bases, and 9 bases lay between the germline ends. DNA of the CDR3: TGCAGCGTTGAAACACCGGGGGAGACCCAGTACTTC. Its protein is CSVETPGETQYF.